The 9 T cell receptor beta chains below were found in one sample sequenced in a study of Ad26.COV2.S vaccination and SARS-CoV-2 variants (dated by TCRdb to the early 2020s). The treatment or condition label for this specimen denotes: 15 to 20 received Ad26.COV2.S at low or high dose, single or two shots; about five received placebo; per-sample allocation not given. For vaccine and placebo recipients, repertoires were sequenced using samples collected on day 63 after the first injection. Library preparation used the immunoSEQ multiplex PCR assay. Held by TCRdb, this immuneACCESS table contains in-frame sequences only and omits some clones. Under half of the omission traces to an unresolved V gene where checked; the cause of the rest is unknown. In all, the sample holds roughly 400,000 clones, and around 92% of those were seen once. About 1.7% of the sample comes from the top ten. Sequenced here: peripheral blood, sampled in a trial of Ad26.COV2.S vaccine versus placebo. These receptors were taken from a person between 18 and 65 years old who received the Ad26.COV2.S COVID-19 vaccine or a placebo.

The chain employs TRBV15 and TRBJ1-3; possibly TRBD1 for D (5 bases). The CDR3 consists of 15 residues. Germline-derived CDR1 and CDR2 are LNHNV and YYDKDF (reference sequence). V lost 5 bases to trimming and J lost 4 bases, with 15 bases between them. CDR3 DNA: TGTGCCACCAGCCGCGGGACCACTACCGGAAACACCATATATTTT. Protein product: CATSRGTTTGNTIYF.

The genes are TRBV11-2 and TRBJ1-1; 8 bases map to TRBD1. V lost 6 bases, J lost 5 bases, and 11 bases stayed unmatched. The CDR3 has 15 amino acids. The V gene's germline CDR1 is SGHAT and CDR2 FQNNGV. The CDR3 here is CASRPSGQGVTEAFF. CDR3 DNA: TGTGCCAGCAGACCTTCCGGACAGGGCGTTACTGAAGCTTTCTTT.

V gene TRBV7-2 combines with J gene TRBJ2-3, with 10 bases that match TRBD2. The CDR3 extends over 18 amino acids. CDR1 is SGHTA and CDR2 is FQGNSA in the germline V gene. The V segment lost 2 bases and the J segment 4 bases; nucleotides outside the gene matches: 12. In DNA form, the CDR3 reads TGTGCCAGCAGCTTACCTAGCGGGGGTGGGCATTCGCCAGATACGCAGTATTTT. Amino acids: CASSLPSGGGHSPDTQYF.

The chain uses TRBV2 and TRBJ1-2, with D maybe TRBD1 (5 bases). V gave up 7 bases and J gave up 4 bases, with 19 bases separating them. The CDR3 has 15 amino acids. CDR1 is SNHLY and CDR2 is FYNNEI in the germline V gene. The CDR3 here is CASIPTGGAFYGYTF. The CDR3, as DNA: TGTGCCAGCATCCCGACGGGAGGGGCATTCTATGGCTACACCTTC.

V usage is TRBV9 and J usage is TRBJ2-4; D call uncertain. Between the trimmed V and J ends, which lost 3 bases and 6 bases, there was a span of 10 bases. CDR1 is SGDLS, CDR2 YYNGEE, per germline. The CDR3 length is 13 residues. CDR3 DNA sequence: TGTGCCAGCAGCGATAGGTCTGGAAACATTCAGTACTTC. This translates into CASSDRSGNIQYF.

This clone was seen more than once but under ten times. CDR3: CARIQQGLDGYTF. Here the CDR3 DNA reads TGTGCCAGGATACAACAGGGACTGGATGGCTACACCTTC. The J gene is TRBJ1-2, the V gene TRBV19; D may be TRBD1 (6 bases). The germline V gene encodes CDR1 LNHDA and CDR2 SQIVND (reference sequence). V dropped 9 bases and J dropped 6 bases, with 17 bases sitting between them. The CDR3 consists of 13 residues.

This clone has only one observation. CDR3 DNA: TGCAGTGCTAGTTTAGAAGGGGCTGAAGCTTTCTTT. This sequence encodes CSASLEGAEAFF. The chain carries TRBV20-1 and TRBJ1-1; TRBD1 is a possible D gene (5 bases). V gave up 3 bases and J gave up 6 bases, with 11 bases separating them. Germline CDR1 and CDR2: DFQATT and SNEGSKA (reference sequence). This CDR3 is 12 amino acids long.

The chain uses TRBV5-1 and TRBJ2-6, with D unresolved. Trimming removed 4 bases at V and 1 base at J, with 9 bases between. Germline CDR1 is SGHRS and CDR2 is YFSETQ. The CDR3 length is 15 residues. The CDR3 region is CASSKQPSGANVLTF. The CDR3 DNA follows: TGCGCCAGCAGCAAACAGCCGTCTGGGGCCAACGTCCTGACTTTC.

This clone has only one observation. The CDR3, as DNA: TGCGCCAGCAGCTTGTTCAGGGAGGGCGAAAAACTGTTTTTT. This encodes CASSLFREGEKLFF. The chain recombines TRBV5-1 with TRBJ1-4, with TRBD1 as a possible D gene (5 bases). V was cut by 1 base and J by 8 bases, with 12 bases left in between. The length of the CDR3 is 14 residues. Germline V CDR1 and CDR2: SGHRS, YFSETQ.